In its sample, the clone carrying this TCR beta chain was seen many times. Its antigen is not identified. This sample is drawn from a study of T cells in Graves' hyperthyroidism and ophthalmopathy. Whole-study context: Peripheral blood collection took place at initial diagnosis, before any treatment.

The V gene lost 7 bases and the J gene lost 5 bases, with 9 bases spanning the gap. Germline V CDR1 and CDR2: MDHEN, SYDVKM. This CDR3 region has 11 residues. The TCR beta CDR3 regions underwent amplification using RNA transcripts as the source. First-round RT-PCR of the TCR CDR3 relied on the HTBI primer set. MiXCR, run by TCRdb on the multiplex PCR reads, gives a single entry per CDR3 protein. Of fewer than 350,000 distinct CDR3 sequences in the sample, around a sixth were seen once. General study results and limits: A model built on 13 V-J features separated ophthalmopathy from stable hyperthyroidism.

This receptor was identified in a woman aged 45-65 years with Graves' hyperthyroidism. This rearrangement joins TRBV28 to TRBJ2-7; D ambiguous. Sequencing was performed on blood. The CDR3 nucleotides are TGTGCCAGCACCCTGTTGAACGAGCAGTACTTC. This gives the protein CASTLLNEQYF.